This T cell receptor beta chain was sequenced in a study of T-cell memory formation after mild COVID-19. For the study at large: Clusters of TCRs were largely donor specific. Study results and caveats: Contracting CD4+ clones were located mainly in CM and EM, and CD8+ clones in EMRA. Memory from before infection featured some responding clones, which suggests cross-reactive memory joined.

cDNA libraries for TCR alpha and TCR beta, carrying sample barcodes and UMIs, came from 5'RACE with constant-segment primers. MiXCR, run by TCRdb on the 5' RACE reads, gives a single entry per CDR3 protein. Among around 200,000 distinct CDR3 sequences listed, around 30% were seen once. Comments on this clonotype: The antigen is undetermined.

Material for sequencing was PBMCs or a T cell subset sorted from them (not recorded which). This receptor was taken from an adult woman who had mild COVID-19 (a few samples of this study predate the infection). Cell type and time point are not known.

This CDR3 is CASIGGNNEQFF. In DNA, the CDR3 is TGCGCCAGCATCGGAGGAAACAATGAGCAGTTCTTC. The chain links TRBV4-1 to TRBJ2-1; possible D gene TRBD2, 5 bases. Deletions cut 7 bases from V and 5 bases from J, with 9 bases between. Germline V gene lookup returns CDR1 MGHRA and CDR2 YSYEKL. The CDR3 length is 12 residues.